This T cell receptor beta chain was identified in a study of Ad26.COV2.S vaccination and SARS-CoV-2 variants (dated by TCRdb to the early 2020s). In the study overall: Donors in the vaccine arm were drawn from COV1001, a multicentre, randomized, double-blind, placebo-controlled phase I-IIa trial testing Ad26.COV2.S in healthy adults. Dosing of Ad26.COV2.S was intramuscular, at either 5x10^10 or 1x10^11 viral particles, delivered as one shot or as two shots spaced 56 days apart. TCRbeta repertoire sequencing was used to assess the specificity and breadth of SARS-CoV-2-reactive T cell receptors after Ad26.COV2.S vaccination. The TCR-sequenced set comprised roughly 30 samples: approximately 20 Ad26.COV2.S vaccine recipients, 5 placebo recipients and 8 SARS-CoV-2 convalescent individuals. Trial participants were randomized into five groups of five: low-dose or high-dose Ad26.COV2.S given once or twice, or placebo on both occasions. Throughout the experiments and outcome assessment, investigators stayed blinded to trial group allocation. What the research found in general, with its limitations: After vaccination, spike-specific CD8+ and CD4+ T cell responses were reported to show substantial breadth. It was noted by the authors that total T cell responses may have been underestimated by the TCR breadth and depth analyses. Vaccine and placebo recipients had comparable non-spike TCR breadth, which fits with the vaccine containing only spike. Higher spike-specific TCR breadth was observed in Ad26.COV2.S recipients than in placebo recipients (P = 0.0014). The study lacked the statistical power to compare responses across vaccine doses or regimens.

The sample's treatment or condition label, in plain terms: around 19 received Ad26.COV2.S at low or high dose, single or two shots; about 5 received placebo; per-sample allocation not given. For vaccine and placebo recipients, the sequenced repertoires came from samples collected on day 63 after the first injection. Between 29 July and 7 August 2020, Cohort 1b enrolled 20 to 30 adults aged 18-55 years at one site in Boston, USA. Ad26.COV2.S was a replication-incompetent adenovirus type 26 vector that expressed a prefusion-stabilized SARS-CoV-2 spike protein derived from the original Wuhan strain. CDR1 and CDR2, looked up from the germline V gene, are SNHLY and FYNNEI. Inclusive of the bounding cysteine and phenylalanine, the CDR3 is 14 residues long. Only the CDR3 portion is preserved as DNA: 42 bases, with reading frame beginning at the first base. Trimming takes 9 bases from V and 0 bases from J, and the germline ends sit 15 bases apart.

This clone showed up just once. Its antigen is still unknown. No clone much larger than this one lies a single base away; base qualities are absent. The immunoSEQ Assay was used to sequence TCRbeta CDR3 regions. After extraction, genomic DNA underwent amplification by bias-controlled multiplex PCR, followed by high-throughput sequencing. Turning to the authors' computational methods: To quantify the absolute abundance of each unique TCRbeta CDR3 region, sequences were collapsed and filtered. Usable DNA was measured by amplifying reference genes present in all nucleated cells, and TCRbeta template counts were normalized to that usable DNA to estimate T cell fraction. Repertoire TCRs were annotated as SARS-CoV-2-specific when V gene, CDR3 amino acid sequence and J gene were exactly matched to a known reactive TCR set. The reference SARS-CoV-2 TCR set was obtained from MIRA and was filtered for enrichment in COVID-19-positive ImmuneCODE repertoires, whereby public or cross-reactive TCRs were removed. Drawing on the MIRA antigens, annotated TCRs were analysed further at the level of specific ORF or position within ORF. Breadth was defined as the number of annotated unique rearrangements divided by the total number of unique productive rearrangements, and depth was defined as the summed frequency of the annotated unique rearrangements. Two-sided Wilcoxon rank-sum tests were applied when comparing TCR breadth between groups. Entries here come from immuneACCESS through TCRdb and include only in-frame sequences with V and J called. Some clones fail to appear in such tables; in the studies checked, an unresolved V gene covers under half of the shortfall, and the cause of the remainder is unknown. That table gives V, J and clone size, and the DNA gave D and trimming. For this sample there are about 350,000 clones; 88% appear just once. The ten top clones hold around 6.6% of the sample.

Rearrangement joined TRBV2 to TRBJ2-7; the D gene is possibly TRBD2, with 7 bases matching. The source is a person aged 18-65 years who received the Ad26.COV2.S COVID-19 vaccine or a placebo. The specimen comprised peripheral blood, sampled in a trial of Ad26.COV2.S vaccine versus placebo. Read as DNA, the sequence is TGTGCCAGGCGGGCGGGGGCCCCCTCCTACGAGCAGTACTTC. Its amino acids are CARRAGAPSYEQYF. Beyond the CDR3, the reference TRBV2 and TRBJ2-7 genes provide the residues; the full variable domain reads: EPEVTQTPSHQVTQMGQEVILRCVPISNHLYFYWYRQILGQKVEFLVSFYNNEISEKSEIFDDQFSVERPDGSNFTLKIRSTKLEDSAMYFCARRAGAPSYEQYFGPGTRLTVT.